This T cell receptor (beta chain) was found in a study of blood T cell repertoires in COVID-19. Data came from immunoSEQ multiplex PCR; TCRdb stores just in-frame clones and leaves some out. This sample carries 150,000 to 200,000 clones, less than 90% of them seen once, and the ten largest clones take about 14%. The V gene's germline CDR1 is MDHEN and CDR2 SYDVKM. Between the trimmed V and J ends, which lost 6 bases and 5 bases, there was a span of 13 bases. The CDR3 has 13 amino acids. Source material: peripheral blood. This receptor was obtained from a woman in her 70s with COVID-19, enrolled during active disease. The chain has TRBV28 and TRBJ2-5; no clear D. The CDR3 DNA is TGTGCCAGCAGCCCACCCGGCGGTGAGACCCAGTACTTC. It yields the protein CASSPPGGETQYF.